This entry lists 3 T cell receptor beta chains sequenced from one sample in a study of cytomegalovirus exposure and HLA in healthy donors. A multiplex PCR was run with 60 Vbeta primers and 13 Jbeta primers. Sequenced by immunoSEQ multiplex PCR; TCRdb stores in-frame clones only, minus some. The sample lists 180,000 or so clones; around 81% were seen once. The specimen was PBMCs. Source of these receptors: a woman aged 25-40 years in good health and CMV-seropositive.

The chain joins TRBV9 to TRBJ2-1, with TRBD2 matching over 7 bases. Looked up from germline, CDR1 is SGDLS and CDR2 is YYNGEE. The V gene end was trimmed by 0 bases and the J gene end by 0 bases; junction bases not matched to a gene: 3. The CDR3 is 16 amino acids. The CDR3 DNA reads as TGTGCCAGCAGCGTAGGGAGCGGGAACTCCTACAATGAGCAGTTCTTC. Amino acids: CASSVGSGNSYNEQFF.

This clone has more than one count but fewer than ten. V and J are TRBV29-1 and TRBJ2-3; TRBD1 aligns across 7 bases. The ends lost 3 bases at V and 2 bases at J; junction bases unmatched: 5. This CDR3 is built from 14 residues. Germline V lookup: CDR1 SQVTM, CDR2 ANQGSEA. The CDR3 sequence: CSVEGQSNTDTQYF. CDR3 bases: TGCAGCGTTGAGGGACAGAGTAACACAGATACGCAGTATTTT.

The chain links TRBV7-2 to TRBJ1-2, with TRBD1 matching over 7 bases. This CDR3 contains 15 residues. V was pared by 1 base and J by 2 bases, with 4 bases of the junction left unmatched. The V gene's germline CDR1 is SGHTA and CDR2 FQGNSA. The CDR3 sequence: CASSLEMGQNYGYTF. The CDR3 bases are TGTGCCAGCAGCTTAGAAATGGGACAGAACTATGGCTACACCTTC.